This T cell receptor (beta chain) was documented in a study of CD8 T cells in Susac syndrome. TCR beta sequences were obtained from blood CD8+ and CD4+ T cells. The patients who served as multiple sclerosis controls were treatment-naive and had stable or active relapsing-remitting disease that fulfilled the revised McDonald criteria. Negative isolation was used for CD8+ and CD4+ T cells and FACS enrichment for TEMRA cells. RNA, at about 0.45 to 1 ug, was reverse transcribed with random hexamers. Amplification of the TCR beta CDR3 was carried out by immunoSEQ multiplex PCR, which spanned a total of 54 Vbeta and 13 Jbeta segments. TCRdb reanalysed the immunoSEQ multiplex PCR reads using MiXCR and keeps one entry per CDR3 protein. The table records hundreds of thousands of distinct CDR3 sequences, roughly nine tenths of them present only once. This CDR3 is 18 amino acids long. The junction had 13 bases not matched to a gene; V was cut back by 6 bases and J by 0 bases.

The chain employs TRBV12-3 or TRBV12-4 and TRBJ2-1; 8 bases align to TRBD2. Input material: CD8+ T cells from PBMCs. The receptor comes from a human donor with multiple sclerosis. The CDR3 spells CASSTIRRLASSYNEQFF. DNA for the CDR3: TGTGCCAGCAGCACCATCAGGAGACTAGCGAGCTCCTACAATGAGCAGTTCTTC.